A selection of T cell receptor beta chains follows, all from one sample in a study of T-cell reconstitution after alpha-beta-depleted transplantation in children. TCRdb itself ran the PCR reads through MiXCR, one entry per CDR3 protein. The sample records about 250,000 distinct CDR3 sequences, about 24% being singletons. The specimen comprised PBMCs, mostly from graft donor cells, sampled 360 days after TCRalphabeta/CD19-depleted stem cell transplant. The origin of the receptors is a female patient aged 2-9 years who had a stem cell transplant for congenital amegakaryocytic thrombocytopenia, so the T cells may come from the graft donor. Both conserved end residues are part of each CDR3. D genes are given only for firm matches. Clone sizes are given selectively: once, few, many, or a class where the clone is expanded.

J gene	clone size	D gene	V gene	CDR3 protein	CDR3 DNA
TRBJ1-3	.	TRBD1	TRBV29-1	CSVGDRADGNTIYF	TGCAGCGTCGGGGACAGGGCGGATGGAAACACCATATATTTT
TRBJ2-7	few	.	TRBV4-1	CASSQGLWGHHYEQYF	TGCGCCAGCAGCCAAGGTTTATGGGGACACCACTACGAGCAGTACTTC
TRBJ2-5	.	.	TRBV3-1	CASSPSDVSVQETQYF	TGTGCCAGCAGCCCGAGTGACGTCTCAGTCCAAGAGACCCAGTACTTC
TRBJ2-7	few	.	TRBV7-9	CASSFDWDEQYF	TGTGCCAGCAGCTTTGACTGGGACGAGCAGTACTTC
TRBJ2-7	.	.	TRBV16	CASSQIISSFGSYEQYF	TGTGCCAGCAGCCAAATAATCAGTTCCTTCGGCTCCTACGAGCAGTACTTC
TRBJ2-1	.	.	TRBV5-1	CASSLAGVKSYNEQFF	TGCGCCAGCAGCTTGGCCGGCGTTAAATCCTACAATGAGCAGTTCTTC
TRBJ2-1	few	.	TRBV5-5	CASSLAQANYNEQFF	TGTGCCAGCAGCTTGGCCCAGGCTAACTACAATGAGCAGTTCTTC
TRBJ2-3	few	.	TRBV20-1	CSAASGPTSTDTQYF	TGCAGTGCCGCCTCAGGGCCAACTAGCACAGATACGCAGTATTTT
TRBJ2-1	few	.	TRBV11-1	CASSWRSSYNEQFF	TGTGCCAGCAGCTGGCGGAGCTCCTACAATGAGCAGTTCTTC
TRBJ1-5	.	.	TRBV12-3/TRBV12-4	CASSWRARNQPQHF	TGTGCCAGCAGTTGGAGGGCCCGCAATCAGCCCCAGCATTTT
TRBJ1-1	few	TRBD1	TRBV29-1	CSADRGNMNTEAFF	TGCAGCGCTGACAGGGGCAACATGAACACTGAAGCTTTCTTT
TRBJ2-2	.	TRBD1	TRBV4-1	CASSQSRTGGSSGELFF	TGCGCCAGCAGCCAATCCAGGACAGGGGGAAGCTCCGGGGAGCTGTTTTTT
TRBJ2-1	few	TRBD2	TRBV4-2	CANSQDHYSGGASLKNNEQFF	TGTGCCAACAGCCAAGATCACTACAGCGGGGGGGCTTCCCTGAAGAACAATGAGCAGTTCTTC
TRBJ1-2	few	.	TRBV4-3	CASSQEPGGYTF	TGCGCCAGCAGCCAAGAACCAGGGGGCTACACCTTC
TRBJ1-1	.	.	TRBV15	CATSREALTEAFF	TGTGCCACCAGCAGAGAAGCGTTGACTGAAGCTTTCTTT
TRBJ2-3	few	.	TRBV4-2	CASSTGARAKDTQYF	TGTGCCAGCAGCACAGGCGCGAGGGCCAAAGATACGCAGTATTTT
TRBJ2-1	many	.	TRBV6-6	CASSPTRYNEQFF	TGTGCCAGCAGTCCGACCCGATACAATGAGCAGTTCTTC
TRBJ2-1	many	.	TRBV29-1	CSVPRDLPYNEQFF	TGCAGCGTCCCTAGGGACTTACCCTACAATGAGCAGTTCTTC
TRBJ2-3	few	TRBD2	TRBV10-3	CAISGLAGVGDTQYF	TGTGCCATCAGTGGGCTAGCGGGAGTTGGGGATACGCAGTATTTT
TRBJ2-3	many	.	TRBV2	CASSDLTDTQYF	TGTGCCAGCAGTGACCTCACAGATACGCAGTATTTT
TRBJ2-7	.	.	TRBV27	CASSHRATVTYEQYF	TGTGCCAGCAGTCATCGCGCGACAGTCACCTACGAGCAGTACTTC
TRBJ2-3	few	TRBD2	TRBV5-6	CASSLALADYTDTQYF	TGTGCCAGCAGCTTGGCACTAGCGGATTACACAGATACGCAGTATTTT
TRBJ2-1	.	TRBD1	TRBV29-1	CSTRDRGYNEQFF	TGCAGCACTCGGGACAGGGGATACAATGAGCAGTTCTTC
TRBJ2-1	.	.	TRBV11-3	CASSLDGQAYNEQFF	TGTGCCAGCAGCTTAGATGGGCAGGCCTACAATGAGCAGTTCTTC
TRBJ2-1	few	TRBD2	TRBV5-1	CASSSPGLAGDEQFF	TGCGCCAGCAGCTCCCCGGGACTAGCGGGAGATGAGCAGTTCTTC
TRBJ2-7	.	.	TRBV5-1	CASRTDGSGFYEQYF	TGCGCCAGCCGAACGGACGGGAGTGGGTTCTACGAGCAGTACTTC
TRBJ2-3	.	.	TRBV7-8	CASTHRRHSTSTDTQYF	TGTGCCAGCACCCACCGGAGGCACTCGACTTCCACAGATACGCAGTATTTT
TRBJ2-7	few	TRBD1	TRBV5-1	CASSLTGTGNPYEQYF	TGCGCCAGCAGCTTGACCGGGACAGGGAACCCCTACGAGCAGTACTTC
TRBJ1-4	few	.	TRBV4-3	CASSQKGGWSEKLFF	TGCGCCAGCAGCCAAAAGGGAGGTTGGAGTGAAAAACTGTTTTTT
TRBJ2-1	few	.	TRBV7-9	CASSLAGLDREFF	TGTGCCAGCAGCTTAGCAGGGCTAGACCGAGAGTTCTTC
TRBJ2-3	few	.	TRBV27	CASSLSASTDTQYF	TGTGCCAGCAGTTTATCTGCCAGCACAGATACGCAGTATTTT
TRBJ2-7	.	.	TRBV18	CASSKRHEDYEQYF	TGTGCCAGCTCAAAGAGACATGAGGACTACGAGCAGTACTTC
TRBJ2-1	few	TRBD2	TRBV4-2	CASSQESSGSSNEQFF	TGTGCCAGCAGCCAAGAGTCTAGCGGAAGTTCCAATGAGCAGTTCTTC
TRBJ2-3	.	.	TRBV7-2	CASSLVSLGGGTDTQYF	TGTGCCAGCAGCTTAGTATCCTTGGGGGGCGGCACAGATACGCAGTATTTT
TRBJ2-3	.	TRBD1	TRBV29-1	CSATGTGVVTDTQYF	TGCAGCGCAACCGGGACAGGGGTTGTAACAGATACGCAGTATTTT
TRBJ2-7	.	TRBD1	TRBV11-2	CASRYTGGSYEQYF	TGTGCCAGCAGATATACAGGGGGGTCCTACGAGCAGTACTTC
TRBJ2-5	few	.	TRBV6-1	CASRGTGWGETQYF	TGTGCCAGCAGGGGAACAGGGTGGGGGGAGACCCAGTACTTC
TRBJ2-5	few	.	TRBV7-9	CASSLGHDRRRETQYF	TGTGCCAGCAGCTTAGGGCACGATCGAAGGAGAGAGACCCAGTACTTC
TRBJ1-5	.	TRBD1	TRBV19	CASNTPGTGPNQPQHF	TGTGCCAGTAATACACCTGGGACAGGACCCAATCAGCCCCAGCATTTT
TRBJ1-4	few	.	TRBV2	CATSGLANEKLFF	TGTGCCACCTCAGGGCTGGCTAATGAAAAACTGTTTTTT
TRBJ2-5	.	.	TRBV30	CAWSSGETQYF	TGTGCCTGGAGTTCAGGAGAGACCCAGTACTTC
TRBJ2-5	few	TRBD1	TRBV6-6	CASRVTGGRAETQYF	TGTGCCAGCAGAGTGACAGGGGGGAGAGCGGAGACCCAGTACTTC
TRBJ1-5	few	.	TRBV2	CASSEEVRGQPQHF	TGTGCCAGCAGTGAGGAGGTGCGTGGTCAGCCCCAGCATTTT
TRBJ2-7	few	.	TRBV20-1	CSASRAAEQYF	TGCAGTGCTAGTAGGGCAGCCGAGCAGTACTTC
TRBJ2-1	.	.	TRBV5-1	CASSSTTGPEQFF	TGCGCCAGCAGCTCCACGACAGGTCCCGAGCAGTTCTTC
TRBJ1-2	.	TRBD1	TRBV5-1	CASSFQGAAVYGYTF	TGCGCCAGCAGCTTTCAGGGGGCAGCGGTCTATGGCTACACCTTC
TRBJ1-2	.	.	TRBV12-3/TRBV12-4	CASHIGQGLIGYTF	TGTGCCAGCCATATTGGGCAGGGGTTAATTGGCTACACCTTC
TRBJ2-2	.	TRBD2	TRBV4-1	CASSPTPREGLWTGELFF	TGCGCCAGCAGCCCCACCCCGCGGGAGGGCCTCTGGACCGGGGAGCTGTTTTTT
TRBJ1-2	many	TRBD1	TRBV20-1	CSARDRGVDYGYTF	TGCAGTGCTAGGGACAGGGGTGTCGACTATGGCTACACCTTC
TRBJ1-4	few	.	TRBV28	CASSPQGATNEKLFF	TGTGCCAGCAGCCCGCAGGGTGCAACTAATGAAAAACTGTTTTTT
TRBJ2-7	few	TRBD2	TRBV7-2	CASSQDWTSYEQYF	TGTGCCAGCAGCCAGGACTGGACTAGCTACGAGCAGTACTTC
TRBJ2-4	few	TRBD1	TRBV5-1	CASSVTGGTAKNIQYF	TGCGCCAGCAGCGTTACAGGGGGCACGGCCAAAAACATTCAGTACTTC
TRBJ1-1	.	.	TRBV24-1	CATSRGTEAFF	TGTGCCACCAGTCGTGGCACTGAAGCTTTCTTT
TRBJ1-2	.	.	TRBV4-1	CASSQVWPDNYGYTF	TGCGCCAGCAGCCAAGTTTGGCCAGACAACTATGGCTACACCTTC
TRBJ1-5	few	.	TRBV21-1	CASSKARGSNQPQHF	TGTGCCAGCAGCAAAGCGCGGGGCTCCAATCAGCCCCAGCATTTT
TRBJ2-3	.	.	TRBV12-3/TRBV12-4	CASSLVGGGTDTQYF	TGTGCCAGCAGTTTGGTGGGGGGAGGCACAGATACGCAGTATTTT